These 27 T cell receptor beta chains were all obtained from the same sample, sequenced in a study of blood T cell repertoires in COVID-19. Only in-frame clones appear in the TCRdb table, and some are missing; sequencing was by immunoSEQ multiplex PCR. This table has about 280,000 clones, roughly 90% appearing once. The sample was peripheral blood. These receptors were taken from a woman aged 25-40 years with COVID-19, enrolled during active disease.

The chain recombines TRBV4-2 with TRBJ2-1, with TRBD2 identical over 13 bases. With 1 base clipped from V and 0 bases from J, the junction kept 9 bases outside the gene matches. CDR1 is LGHNA, CDR2 YNFKEQ, per germline. The CDR3 has 20 residues. CDR3 sequence reads: CASSQVGTSGILGSYNEQFF. CDR3 DNA sequence: TGTGCCAGCAGCCAAGTCGGGACTAGCGGGATACTTGGCTCCTACAATGAGCAGTTCTTC.

CDR3 residues: CSVVGGGLVANTEAFF. In DNA form, the CDR3 reads TGCAGCGTTGTTGGGGGCGGCCTGGTCGCGAACACTGAAGCTTTCTTT. The chain recombines TRBV29-1 with TRBJ1-1; maybe TRBD1 (6 bases). The CDR3 loop spans 16 amino acids. V gave up 4 bases and J gave up 1 base, with 19 bases separating them. Germline assignment: CDR1 SQVTM and CDR2 ANQGSEA. The complete variable domain, with remaining parts taken from reference TRBV29-1 and TRBJ1-1, reads SAVISQKPSRDICQRGTSLTIQCQVDSQVTMMFWYRQQPGQSLTLIATANQGSEATYESGFVIDKFPISRPNLTFSTLTVSNMSPEDSSIYLCSVVGGGLVANTEAFFGQGTRLTVV.

The chain combines TRBV28 with TRBJ1-1, with TRBD1 as a possible D gene (6 bases). V was pared by 7 bases and J by 5 bases, with 14 bases between. The length of the CDR3 is 13 residues. Germline CDR1 and CDR2: MDHEN and SYDVKM. The CDR3 region is CASTSFTGTEAFF. Written as DNA, the CDR3 is TGTGCCAGCACCTCGTTTACAGGGACTGAAGCTTTCTTT.

The CDR3 here is CASRGGLAEYNEQFF. CDR3 DNA: TGTGCCAGTAGAGGGGGACTAGCAGAATACAATGAGCAGTTCTTC. The V gene is TRBV19, the J gene TRBJ2-1, with 9 nucleotides matching TRBD2. V dropped 6 bases and J dropped 4; count of bases not matched to a gene: 7. The CDR3 extends over 15 amino acids. The germline V gene has CDR1 LNHDA and CDR2 SQIVND (reference sequence).

V usage is TRBV3-1 (or the pseudogene TRBV3-2) and J usage is TRBJ2-6; TRBD1 might be the D (5 bases). Trimming stripped 4 bases from V and 2 bases from J, with 24 bases between. The CDR3 consists of 20 residues. Germline V lookup: CDR1 LGHDT, CDR2 YNNKEL (reference sequence). CDR3 coding DNA: TGTGCCAGCAGCCCCCCCAAGGGGATGGGAAGCTCGGCTGGGGCCAACGTCCTGACTTTC. This codes for CASSPPKGMGSSAGANVLTF.

The chain combines TRBV2 with TRBJ1-1; a possible D gene is TRBD1 (5 bases). In germline, CDR1 is SNHLY, CDR2 FYNNEI. The CDR3 totals 14 residues. The V and J ends lost 6 bases and 0 bases respectively, with 11 bases between them. CDR3 coding DNA: TGTGCCAGCAGAGCGACAGTCATGAACACTGAAGCTTTCTTT. This gives the protein CASRATVMNTEAFF.

V usage is TRBV6-5 and J usage is TRBJ1-6; TRBD1 agrees at 8 bases. CDR1 is MNHEY, CDR2 SVGAGI, per germline. V dropped 6 bases and J dropped 9; count of bases not matched to a gene: 7. The CDR3 is 14 amino acids. The CDR3 reads CASRPTGESSPLHF. DNA for the CDR3: TGTGCCAGCAGACCGACAGGGGAAAGTTCACCCCTCCACTTT.

This CDR3 reads CASSYRQFGNTEAFF. The CDR3 nucleotides read TGTGCCAGCAGTTACCGACAGTTTGGGAACACTGAAGCTTTCTTT. The rearrangement uses TRBV6-5 and TRBJ1-1, with D possibly TRBD1 on 5 matching bases. With 2 bases removed from V and 1 base from J, the gap between germline ends came to 11 bases. Looked up from germline, CDR1 is MNHEY and CDR2 is SVGAGI. CDR3 size: 15 residues.

The chain combines TRBV3-1 (or the pseudogene TRBV3-2) with TRBJ2-3, with D perhaps TRBD2 (5 bases). Trimming removed 4 bases at V and 5 bases at J, with 19 bases between. The CDR3 has 16 amino acids. In germline, CDR1 is LGHDT, CDR2 YNNKEL (reference sequence). The DNA for the CDR3 is TGTGCCAGCAGCCCCGGACTGGGCCACTCAGGAGATACGCAGTATTTT. It codes for CASSPGLGHSGDTQYF.

J is TRBJ2-7 and V is TRBV11-1, with 7 positions matching TRBD1. V shed 5 bases, J shed 7 bases, and the junction held 17 bases outside the gene matches. Germline V gene sequence: CDR1 SGHAT, CDR2 FQDESV (reference sequence). The CDR3 loop spans 16 amino acids. CDR3 in amino acids: CASSLYRQGVLGEQYF. The CDR3 coding sequence is TGTGCCAGCAGCCTATACCGACAGGGAGTATTGGGAGAGCAGTACTTC.

This clone was observed once. This chain uses TRBV9 with TRBJ1-4, with no clear D. The CDR3 spans 15 residues. The germline CDR1 and CDR2 sequences are SGDLS and YYNGEE. V was trimmed by 2 bases and J by 8 bases, leaving 16 bases between them. This CDR3 is CASSVGNNGGEKLFF. The CDR3 bases are TGTGCCAGCAGCGTTGGGAATAACGGCGGGGAAAAACTGTTTTTT.

CDR3 bases: TGTGCAAGTCGCTCGCGGACAGGGAGAACTGAAGCTTTCTTT. It encodes CASRSRTGRTEAFF. The chain is built from TRBV12-2 and TRBJ1-1; TRBD1, the table's D call, lacks a check against the DNA. TRBV12-2 is a pseudogene locus. CDR3 size: 14 residues.

The chain is built from TRBV29-1 and TRBJ2-2, with 11 bases lining up with TRBD2. Trimming took 4 bases from V and 4 from J; bases not matched to a gene: 2. This CDR3 is built from 14 residues. CDR1 is SQVTM, CDR2 ANQGSEA, per germline. The CDR3 loop reads CSVVSGRGTGELFF. DNA of the CDR3: TGCAGCGTTGTTAGCGGGAGGGGCACCGGGGAGCTGTTTTTT.

This chain uses TRBV7-8 with TRBJ1-1, with 7 bases matching TRBD1. CDR3 size: 14 residues. Per the germline V gene, CDR1 is SGHVS and CDR2 is FQNEAQ. J lost 8 bases, V lost 5 bases, and 11 bases had no gene match. In nucleotides, the CDR3 is TGTGCCAGCAGCCTAGTAAGGGACAGTTTAGAAGCTTTCTTT. Protein: CASSLVRDSLEAFF.

This sequence joins TRBV5-1 and TRBJ2-7, with TRBD2 matching over 7 bases. The CDR3 runs 12 residues. The V and J ends lost 7 bases and 5 bases, in that order; junction bases with no gene match: 6. The germline gives CDR1 SGHRS, CDR2 YFSETQ. As DNA, the CDR3 is TGCGCCAGCGGGAGGGAGTCCCACGAGCAGTACTTC. This gives the protein CASGRESHEQYF.

This clone was seen a single time. This sequence joins TRBV3-1 (or the pseudogene TRBV3-2) and TRBJ2-2; 8 bases align to TRBD2. The V and J ends lost 4 bases and 5 bases, in that order; junction bases with no gene match: 12. Germline V lookup: CDR1 LGHDT, CDR2 YNNKEL (reference sequence). The CDR3 consists of 17 residues. CDR3 sequence reads: CASSPLHTGTRTGELFF. CDR3 bases: TGTGCCAGCAGCCCCCTTCATACCGGGACTAGGACCGGGGAGCTGTTTTTT.

The chain couples TRBV4-3 to TRBJ2-1; TRBD2 agrees at 8 bases. This CDR3 region has 15 residues. V lost 2 bases, J lost 6 bases, and 6 bases stayed unmatched. The germline V gene encodes CDR1 LGHNA and CDR2 YSLEER. CDR3 sequence: CASSQNQREPNEQFF. The DNA of the CDR3 is TGCGCCAGCAGCCAAAATCAGCGGGAGCCCAATGAGCAGTTCTTC.

V and J are TRBV30 and TRBJ2-5; D may be TRBD1 (5 bases). V shed 1 base and J shed 5 bases, with 11 bases lying between them. The length of the CDR3 is 13 residues. CDR1 GTSNPN and CDR2 SVGIG come from the germline V gene (reference sequence). Here the CDR3 reads CAWSARPGETQYF. CDR3 in DNA: TGTGCCTGGAGTGCGCGTCCAGGGGAGACCCAGTACTTC.

This chain uses TRBV4-1 with TRBJ2-4; tentative D call: TRBD2 (6 bases). CDR1 and CDR2 (germline): MGHRA, YSYEKL. The CDR3 is made up of 16 amino acids. V was clipped by 3 bases and J by 7 bases, with 19 bases between them. Here the CDR3 reads CASSQNPGLRGNIQYF. Written as DNA, the CDR3 is TGCGCCAGCAGCCAGAATCCGGGACTCCGAGGGAACATTCAGTACTTC.

The V call is TRBV7-9, the J call TRBJ2-5, with 10 positions matching TRBD1. Germline trimming cut 3 bases from V and 2 bases from J; bases unmatched to any gene: 0. This CDR3 is 14 amino acids long. From germline, CDR1 is SEHNR and CDR2 FQNEAQ (reference sequence). As DNA, the CDR3 is TGTGCCAGCAGCTTGGGACAGGGGCAAGAGACCCAGTACTTC. As protein: CASSLGQGQETQYF.

This sequence joins TRBV29-1 and TRBJ1-4; tentatively, D is TRBD1 (5 bases). V gave up 4 bases and J gave up 7 bases, with 13 bases separating them. The CDR3 contains 13 residues. Germline-derived CDR1 and CDR2 are SQVTM and ANQGSEA. The CDR3 loop is CSVASGLAEKLFF. The CDR3 DNA is TGCAGCGTTGCCTCAGGGCTGGCTGAAAAACTGTTTTTT.

The genes are TRBV30 and TRBJ1-5, with D perhaps TRBD1 (6 bases). The germline gives CDR1 GTSNPN, CDR2 SVGIG (reference sequence). V was cut by 2 bases and J by 2 bases, with 13 bases left in between. The CDR3 totals 15 residues. The CDR3 DNA is TGTGCCTGGAGTTCAGGGGTGAGGGGCAATCAGCCCCAGCATTTT. It translates to CAWSSGVRGNQPQHF.

The chain has TRBV24-1 and TRBJ1-5; a weak D match, TRBD1 (5 bases). Looked up from germline, CDR1 is KGHDR and CDR2 is SFDVKD. The CDR3 is 15 amino acids. Deletions cut 2 bases from V and 1 base from J, with 8 bases between. The CDR3 spells CATSDSGHSNQPQHF. In DNA form, the CDR3 reads TGTGCCACCAGTGATTCTGGACACAGCAATCAGCCCCAGCATTTT.

The chain recombines TRBV2 with TRBJ1-5, with 10 bases that match TRBD1. Germline V gene data show CDR1 as SNHLY and CDR2 as FYNNEI. This CDR3 has 13 residues. V dropped 9 bases and J dropped 7; count of bases not matched to a gene: 6. CDR3 DNA sequence: TGTGCCAGTGGGGACAGGGGTGACCAGCCCCAGCATTTT. Translated, it gives CASGDRGDQPQHF.

This clone appeared a single time. This sequence joins TRBV18 and TRBJ2-7; D perhaps matches TRBD1 (5 bases). V was trimmed by 2 bases and J by 1 base, leaving 9 bases between them. Germline V gene lookup returns CDR1 KGHSH and CDR2 LQKENI. This CDR3 has 14 amino acids. The CDR3 DNA reads TGTGCCAGCTCACCATCACAGGATTCCTACGAGCAGTACTTC. Encoded protein: CASSPSQDSYEQYF.

The CDR3: CAWRVKESGTRLKFGYTF. CDR3 nucleotides: TGTGCCTGGAGGGTCAAAGAAAGCGGGACACGCCTTAAGTTTGGCTACACCTTC. The chain has TRBV30 and TRBJ1-2; tentative D call: TRBD1 (6 bases). The CDR3 is 18 residues long. V lost 3 bases to trimming and J lost 7 bases, with 30 bases between them. Germline V gene data show CDR1 as GTSNPN and CDR2 as SVGIG (reference sequence).

The genes are TRBV29-1 and TRBJ2-7, with D maybe TRBD2 (5 bases). This CDR3 comprises 12 residues. Trimming pared 7 bases from V and 3 bases from J, leaving 13 bases between. CDR1 and CDR2 from the germline V gene are SQVTM and ANQGSEA. The CDR3 DNA reads TGCAGCGCCCGGGATGGCATCTACGAGCAGTACTTC. Protein: CSARDGIYEQYF.